One and the same sample provided the 9 T cell receptor beta chains below, sequenced in a study of blood T cell repertoires in COVID-19. Method: immunoSEQ multiplex PCR; TCRdb's copy keeps in-frame clones and lacks some. The sample has 85,000 to 100,000 clones; less than 95% are singletons. Sequencing was performed on peripheral blood. Source of these receptors: a man between 60 and 70 years old with acute or convalescent COVID-19.

The chain is built from TRBV19 and TRBJ1-4, with 7 bases identical to TRBD1. Germline V gene lookup returns CDR1 LNHDA and CDR2 SQIVND (reference sequence). CDR3 length: 16 amino acids. J was trimmed by 4 bases and V by 4 bases; bases with no gene match: 9. CDR3 sequence: CASSKGTVLYNEKLFF. CDR3 nucleotides: TGTGCCAGTAGTAAAGGGACAGTTCTCTATAATGAAAAACTGTTTTTT.

V and J are TRBV6-5 and TRBJ1-5; no clear D. Trimming cost V 6 bases and J 4 bases, with 10 bases left between them. The CDR3 sequence is 13 residues long. Germline CDR1 and CDR2: MNHEY and SVGAGI. The CDR3 protein is CASSRQPNQPQHF. CDR3 nucleotide sequence: TGTGCCAGCAGCCGACAACCTAATCAGCCCCAGCATTTT.

In DNA form, the CDR3 reads TGTGCCAGCAGTTTTAAAGCGAATGGCTACACCTTC. It translates to CASSFKANGYTF. This chain uses TRBV28 with TRBJ1-2; D unresolved. Germline CDR1 reads MDHEN; CDR2 reads SYDVKM. The length of the CDR3 is 12 residues. V shed 3 bases and J shed 6 bases, with 8 bases lying between them.

The chain carries TRBV4-2 and TRBJ1-5; 7 bases agree with TRBD1. The CDR3 is made up of 15 amino acids. Germline CDR1 and CDR2: LGHNA and YNFKEQ. With 4 bases clipped from V and 5 bases from J, the junction kept 8 bases outside the gene matches. CDR3 amino acids: CASSPTWQGDQPQHF. The CDR3, as DNA: TGTGCCAGCAGCCCAACCTGGCAGGGGGATCAGCCCCAGCATTTT.

The rearrangement links TRBV4-1 to TRBJ1-4; possible D gene TRBD1, 5 bases. Looked up from germline, CDR1 is MGHRA and CDR2 is YSYEKL. V was pared by 3 bases and J by 0 bases, with 11 bases between. CDR3 length equals 16 residues. The CDR3 loop reads CASSHRQGATNEKLFF. CDR3 bases: TGCGCCAGCAGCCACCGCCAGGGCGCAACTAATGAAAAACTGTTTTTT.

The chain employs TRBV6-5 and TRBJ1-2; 7 nucleotides line up with TRBD1. Per the germline V gene, CDR1 is MNHEY and CDR2 is SVGAGI. V lost 6 bases to trimming and J lost 2 bases; unmatched junction nucleotides: 9. This CDR3 contains 15 residues. For the CDR3, the DNA is TGTGCCAGCAGGTCCAGACAGGGAACCAACTATGGCTACACCTTC. Protein: CASRSRQGTNYGYTF.

V gene TRBV18 combines with J gene TRBJ1-3, with no clear D. The CDR3 consists of 15 residues. The V and J ends lost 2 bases and 0 bases respectively, with 8 bases between them. Germline CDR1 reads KGHSH; CDR2 reads LQKENI. This chain's CDR3 is CASSPDLSSGNTIYF. In DNA, the CDR3 is TGTGCCAGCTCACCAGACTTGAGCTCTGGAAACACCATATATTTT.

V is TRBV5-6 and J is TRBJ2-3; 10 nucleotides match TRBD2. Germline V CDR1 and CDR2: SGHDT, YYEEEE. The CDR3 loop spans 16 amino acids. The trim removed 2 bases at V and 3 bases at J, leaving 6 bases unmatched. CDR3 sequence reads: CASSFGSGGSTDTQYF. The CDR3 nucleotides are TGTGCCAGCAGCTTTGGTAGCGGGGGGAGTACAGATACGCAGTATTTT.

V usage is TRBV27 and J usage is TRBJ1-5, with D unclear. The CDR3 is 14 amino acids. Germline CDR1 reads MNHEY; CDR2 reads SMNVEV (reference sequence). Trimming took 8 bases from V and 2 from J, leaving 13 bases between them. CDR3 protein: CASAGGGGNQPQHF. DNA for the CDR3: TGTGCCAGCGCCGGAGGTGGAGGCAATCAGCCCCAGCATTTT.